The next 20 T cell receptor beta chains were all read from a single sample in a study of blood T cell repertoires in COVID-19. The repertoire was sequenced with immunoSEQ multiplex PCR; TCRdb's copy has only in-frame clones and lacks some. The sample holds about 200,000 clones, roughly 80% seen once. Sequenced sample: peripheral blood. The receptor set was obtained from a middle-aged woman with COVID-19, enrolled during active disease.

This chain joins TRBV5-1 and TRBJ2-1, with D possibly matching TRBD1 (7 bases). Deletions cut 8 bases from V and 4 bases from J, with 16 bases between. The CDR3 has 14 amino acids. Germline assignment: CDR1 SGHRS and CDR2 YFSETQ. CDR3: CASWRDSPYNEQFF. The CDR3 DNA follows: TGCGCCAGTTGGCGGGACAGCCCATACAATGAGCAGTTCTTC.

J is TRBJ2-7 and V is TRBV7-2; 7 positions agree with TRBD1. The germline CDR1 and CDR2 sequences are SGHTA and FQGNSA. The CDR3 has 13 amino acids. The V and J ends lost 5 bases and 1 base, in that order; junction bases with no gene match: 2. The CDR3 DNA reads TGTGCCAGCAGCCGACAGGGTTCCTACGAGCAGTACTTC. Its protein product is CASSRQGSYEQYF.

The V call is TRBV24-1, the J call TRBJ2-5; 8 positions agree with TRBD2. Per the germline V gene, CDR1 is KGHDR and CDR2 is SFDVKD. The CDR3 is 14 residues long. Unmatched junction bases numbered 0, after V lost 3 bases and J lost 1 base. The CDR3 region is CATSDAGGQETQYF. DNA of the CDR3: TGTGCCACCAGTGATGCGGGGGGCCAAGAGACCCAGTACTTC.

The CDR3 DNA is TGCGCCAGCAGCCAAGATGCCCCCCATGGCCAGCCCCAGCATTTT. Its translation: CASSQDAPHGQPQHF. The rearrangement uses TRBV4-1 and TRBJ1-5; D uncertain. The ends were cut back, 0 bases at V and 7 bases at J, with 13 bases in the middle. The CDR3 is 15 amino acids. Germline lookup yields CDR1 MGHRA and CDR2 YSYEKL.

This CDR3 reads CASSLSSGGSYEQYF. DNA of the CDR3: TGTGCCAGCAGCCTTTCTAGCGGGGGTTCCTACGAGCAGTACTTC. The chain has TRBV5-4 and TRBJ2-7; 10 bases align to TRBD2. CDR1 and CDR2 from the germline V gene are SGHNT and YYREEE (reference sequence). V lost 4 bases to trimming and J lost 1 base; unmatched junction nucleotides: 5. The CDR3 covers 15 residues.

In DNA, the CDR3 is TGTGCCAGCAGCCCCCTGGAGCTCAGGGCGGGCTACACCTTC. This sequence encodes CASSPLELRAGYTF. This chain connects TRBV7-8 to TRBJ1-2; D is perhaps TRBD1 (5 bases). Per germline, CDR1 SGHVS and CDR2 FQNEAQ. CDR3 length: 14 residues. Deletions cut 5 bases from V and 8 bases from J, with 18 bases between.

The chain is built from TRBV20-1 and TRBJ2-1; the match to TRBD2 covers 8 bases. The trim removed 3 bases at V and 2 bases at J, leaving 6 bases unmatched. Per germline, CDR1 DFQATT and CDR2 SNEGSKA (reference sequence). The CDR3 runs to 15 residues. The chain's CDR3 is CSASFGSGTYNEQFF. The CDR3 DNA follows: TGCAGTGCTAGTTTCGGTAGCGGGACCTACAATGAGCAGTTCTTC.

The chain uses TRBV10-2 and TRBJ2-1; TRBD2 matches 16 bases. V lost 4 bases to trimming and J lost 6 bases; unmatched junction nucleotides: 12. This CDR3 spans 19 amino acids. The germline V gene has CDR1 WSHSY and CDR2 SAAADI. The CDR3 region has the DNA TGCGCCAGCAGTGGGAGGGGACTAGCGGGGGGGCTACCGGGCAATGAGCAGTTCTTC. Translation: CASSGRGLAGGLPGNEQFF.

The rearrangement uses TRBV6-1 and TRBJ2-6, with TRBD1 matching 7 bases. The V gene's germline CDR1 is MNHNS and CDR2 SASEGT. After removal of 2 bases from V and 0 bases from J, the junction contained 16 bases not matched to a gene. The CDR3 is made up of 21 amino acids. The CDR3 is CASSENGGRRTGVSGANVLTF. The CDR3 nucleotides are TGTGCCAGCAGTGAAAATGGGGGCCGCAGGACAGGCGTCTCTGGGGCCAACGTCCTGACTTTC.

The chain employs TRBV9 and TRBJ1-4; a possible D gene is TRBD1 (5 bases). The CDR3 is 14 residues long. Germline-derived CDR1 and CDR2 are SGDLS and YYNGEE. V was cut by 0 bases and J by 8 bases, with 11 bases left in between. The CDR3 region is CASSVAGEGEKLFF. The CDR3 DNA reads as TGTGCCAGCAGCGTAGCGGGGGAGGGGGAAAAACTGTTTTTT. Combining the CDR3 with reference TRBV9 and TRBJ1-4 gives the whole variable domain DSGVTQTPKHLITATGQRVTLRCSPRSGDLSVYWYQQSLDQGLQFLIQYYNGEERAKGNILERFSAQQFPDLHSELNLSSLELGDSALYFCASSVAGEGEKLFFGSGTQLSVL.

The chain employs TRBV27 and TRBJ1-4; 7 nucleotides match TRBD1. Germline V gene data show CDR1 as MNHEY and CDR2 as SMNVEV (reference sequence). There are 18 residues in the CDR3. The V segment lost 5 bases and the J segment 0 bases; nucleotides outside the gene matches: 12. This CDR3 is CASSRRAGGIATNEKLFF. For the CDR3, the DNA is TGTGCCAGCAGTCGGCGGGCAGGGGGTATTGCAACTAATGAAAAACTGTTTTTT.

The V gene is TRBV9, the J gene TRBJ2-6; 8 bases agree with TRBD2. Germline CDR1 reads SGDLS; CDR2 reads YYNGEE. The CDR3 has 16 residues. Unmatched junction bases numbered 9, after V lost 3 bases and J lost 7 bases. CDR3 nucleotide sequence: TGTGCCAGCAGCGGAATCGGGACTAGTGGAGCCAACGTCCTGACTTTC. This sequence encodes CASSGIGTSGANVLTF. The complete variable domain, with remaining parts taken from reference TRBV9 and TRBJ2-6, reads DSGVTQTPKHLITATGQRVTLRCSPRSGDLSVYWYQQSLDQGLQFLIQYYNGEERAKGNILERFSAQQFPDLHSELNLSSLELGDSALYFCASSGIGTSGANVLTFGAGSRLTVL.

CDR3 protein: CASSPQGVEGYGYTF. The CDR3 bases are TGCGCCAGCAGCCCACAGGGGGTGGAAGGGTATGGCTACACCTTC. The chain has TRBV5-1 and TRBJ1-2, with TRBD1 matching over 8 bases. Germline CDR1 SGHRS, CDR2 YFSETQ. The ends lost 4 bases at V and 5 bases at J; junction bases unmatched: 10. The CDR3 sequence is 15 residues long. The entire variable domain, with the rest obtained from reference TRBV5-1 and TRBJ1-2, is as follows: KAGVTQTPRYLIKTRGQQVTLSCSPISGHRSVSWYQQTPGQGLQFLFEYFSETQRNKGNFPGRFSGRQFSNSRSEMNVSTLELGDSALYLCASSPQGVEGYGYTFGSGTRLTVV.

The chain combines TRBV11-2 with TRBJ1-2, with 7 bases aligning to TRBD1. With 3 bases clipped from V and 3 bases from J, the junction kept 7 bases outside the gene matches. Germline V gene sequence: CDR1 SGHAT, CDR2 FQNNGV. The CDR3 is 15 amino acids. The CDR3 region has the DNA TGTGCCAGCAGCTTCAACAGGGGCCCACACTATGGCTACACCTTC. This sequence encodes CASSFNRGPHYGYTF.

CDR3 DNA sequence: TGTGCCAGTAGTATAGGTCCCGAAGGGAGGTATGGCTACACCTTC. The encoded protein is CASSIGPEGRYGYTF. The V and J genes are TRBV19 and TRBJ1-2; D remains ambiguous. Trimming removed 1 base at V and 5 bases at J, with 14 bases between. The CDR3 sequence is 15 residues long. Germline-derived CDR1 and CDR2 are LNHDA and SQIVND (reference sequence).

The chain joins TRBV6-5 to TRBJ2-7; the match to TRBD2 covers 12 bases. CDR1 is MNHEY and CDR2 is SVGAGI in the germline V gene. The CDR3 sequence is 14 residues long. V was pared by 7 bases and J by 3 bases, with 4 bases of the junction left unmatched. CDR3 DNA sequence: TGTGCCAGCACGTCGACTAGCGGGAGCTACGAGCAGTACTTC. This translates into CASTSTSGSYEQYF.

The rearrangement links TRBV10-2 to TRBJ1-2, with unresolved D. Germline V lookup: CDR1 WSHSY, CDR2 SAAADI. The CDR3 length is 12 residues. Trimming removed 4 bases at V and 4 bases at J, with 7 bases between. This chain's CDR3 is CASSVQIYGYTF. For the CDR3, the DNA is TGCGCCAGCAGTGTACAGATCTATGGCTACACCTTC.

This sequence joins TRBV7-9 and TRBJ2-6; D unclear. The CDR3 covers 15 residues. V lost 4 bases to trimming and J lost 0 bases, with 7 bases between them. Germline V gene lookup returns CDR1 SEHNR and CDR2 FQNEAQ (reference sequence). Written as DNA, the CDR3 is TGTGCCAGCAGCTCCTCCAGCTCTGGGGCCAACGTCCTGACTTTC. It encodes CASSSSSSGANVLTF.

The CDR3 spells CASSKTGPEAFF. The DNA of the CDR3 is TGTGCCAGCAGCAAGACAGGGCCCGAAGCTTTCTTT. V usage is TRBV9 and J usage is TRBJ1-1; 7 bases fit TRBD1. CDR3 length equals 12 residues. From germline, CDR1 is SGDLS and CDR2 YYNGEE. V dropped 4 bases and J dropped 8; count of bases not matched to a gene: 5.

The chain uses TRBV11-2 and TRBJ1-2, with 12 bases identical to TRBD1. This CDR3 has 17 residues. J gave up 6 bases and V 5 bases, and 13 bases lay outside the gene matches. Germline V gene sequence: CDR1 SGHAT, CDR2 FQNNGV. The CDR3 coding sequence is TGTGCCAGCAGCCGCATGCTCGGGACAGGGGGCGAGGATGGCTACACCTTC. Residues: CASSRMLGTGGEDGYTF. The variable domain in full, completed from reference TRBV11-2 and TRBJ1-2, reads EAGVAQSPRYKIIEKRQSVAFWCNPISGHATLYWYQQILGQGPKLLIQFQNNGVVDDSQLPKDRFSAERLKGVDSTLKIQPAKLEDSAVYLCASSRMLGTGGEDGYTFGSGTRLTVV.